This is a list of T cell receptor beta chains from one sample in a study of blood T cells in healthy people across ages. TCRdb used MiXCR to reprocess the 5' RACE reads, holding one entry per CDR3 protein. The sample consists of under 2,000,000 distinct CDR3 sequences, roughly 50% of them appearing once. The sample consisted of blood. The receptor set was obtained from a woman aged 40-49 years in good health. The CDR3 runs from the conserved cysteine through the conserved F or W. A D gene is named only where the DNA matches it firmly. Not all rows give a size; the values are once, few, many and, for expanded clones, a class.

v_call,clone_size,d_call,j_call,cdr3_aa,cdr3_nt
TRBV18,few,-,TRBJ2-1,CASSTLKDNEQFF,TGTGCCAGCTCAACCTTGAAAGACAATGAGCAGTTCTTC
TRBV7-2,few,-,TRBJ2-6,CASSVSRGRRSGANVLTF,TGTGCCAGCAGCGTTTCTAGAGGACGGCGCTCTGGGGCCAACGTCCTGACTTTC
TRBV28,few,-,TRBJ2-7,CASPLVNGSPISYEQYF,TGTGCCAGCCCCCTTGTTAACGGCAGTCCAATCTCCTACGAGCAGTACTTC
TRBV9,few,TRBD2,TRBJ2-1,CASSVLAGGAVEQFF,TGTGCCAGCAGCGTTCTAGCGGGGGGGGCAGTTGAGCAGTTCTTC
TRBV11-2,few,-,TRBJ2-1,CASSLWRGELQFF,TGTGCCAGCAGCCTATGGCGTGGGGAACTGCAGTTCTTC
TRBV6-5,few,-,TRBJ2-1,CASSPTGFRYNEQFF,TGTGCCAGCAGTCCTACAGGGTTCCGGTACAATGAGCAGTTCTTC
TRBV5-1,-,-,TRBJ2-7,CASAFGYNEQYF,TGCGCCAGCGCTTTTGGCTACAATGAGCAGTACTTC
TRBV7-9,-,-,TRBJ2-3,CASRQSGTDTQYF,TGTGCCAGCAGACAAAGCGGCACAGATACGCAGTATTTT
TRBV28,-,-,TRBJ2-4,CAGSFIFGTSSKDIQYF,TGTGCCGGCAGTTTTATCTTCGGGACATCAAGTAAGGACATTCAGTACTTC
TRBV11-2,-,TRBD1,TRBJ2-7,CASSLTSSEQGIPSDEQYF,TGTGCCAGCAGCTTAACTTCTTCAGAACAGGGGATCCCGAGTGACGAGCAGTACTTC